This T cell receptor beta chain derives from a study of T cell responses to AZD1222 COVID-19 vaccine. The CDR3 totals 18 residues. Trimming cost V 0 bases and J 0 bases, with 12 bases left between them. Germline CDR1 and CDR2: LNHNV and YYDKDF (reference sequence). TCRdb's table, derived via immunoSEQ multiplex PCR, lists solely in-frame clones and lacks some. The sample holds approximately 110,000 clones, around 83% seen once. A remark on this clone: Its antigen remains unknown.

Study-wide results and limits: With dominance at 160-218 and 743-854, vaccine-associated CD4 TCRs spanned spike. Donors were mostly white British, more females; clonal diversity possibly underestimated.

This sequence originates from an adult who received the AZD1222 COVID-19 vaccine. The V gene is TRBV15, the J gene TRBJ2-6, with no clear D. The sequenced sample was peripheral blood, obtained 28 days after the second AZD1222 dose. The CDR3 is CATSRDIPDSSGANVLTF. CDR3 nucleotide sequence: TGTGCCACCAGCAGAGACATTCCAGATTCCTCTGGGGCCAACGTCCTGACTTTC.